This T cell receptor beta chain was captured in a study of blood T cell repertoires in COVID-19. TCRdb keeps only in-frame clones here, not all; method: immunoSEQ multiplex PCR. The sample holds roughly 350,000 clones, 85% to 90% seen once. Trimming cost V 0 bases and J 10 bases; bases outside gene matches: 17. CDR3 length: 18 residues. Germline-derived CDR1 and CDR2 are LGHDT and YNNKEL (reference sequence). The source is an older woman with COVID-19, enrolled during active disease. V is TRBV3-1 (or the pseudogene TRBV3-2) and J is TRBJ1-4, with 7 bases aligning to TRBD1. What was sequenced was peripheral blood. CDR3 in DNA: TGTGCCAGCAGCCAAGATCGGAACACAGGGGAACCCCTTGGAAAACTGTTTTTT. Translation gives CASSQDRNTGEPLGKLFF.